These 32 T cell receptor beta chains came from one sample sequenced in a study of T cell clones after liver transplantation. The table came from immunoSEQ multiplex PCR; TCRdb's copy has only in-frame clones and leaves some out. Seen here are some 120,000 clones, about nine tenths observed once, and the top ten hold around 0.83%. This specimen was CD4+ T cells from blood, taken 12 months after liver transplant. These receptors were taken from a human patient who received a liver transplant. Some of the T cells may derive from the graft donor.

The gene calls are TRBV19 and TRBJ1-5, with 8 bases lining up with TRBD1. Germline V gene lookup returns CDR1 LNHDA and CDR2 SQIVND (reference sequence). V lost 3 bases and J lost 4; bases outside the gene matches: 8. This CDR3 is 16 amino acids long. CDR3 bases: TGTGCCAGTAGTATGCATCAGGGGGCCGGGAATCAGCCCCAGCATTTT. Encoded protein: CASSMHQGAGNQPQHF.

The V call is TRBV15, the J call TRBJ2-7, with TRBD2 identical over 9 bases. The junction had 4 bases not matched to a gene; V was cut back by 0 bases and J by 4 bases. Germline CDR1 and CDR2: LNHNV and YYDKDF (reference sequence). The CDR3 is made up of 15 amino acids. Here the CDR3 reads CATSREPSGKYEQYF. The CDR3 bases are TGTGCCACCAGCAGAGAACCTAGCGGGAAGTACGAGCAGTACTTC.

The chain links TRBV11-2 to TRBJ1-5; D is ambiguous. Germline CDR1 is SGHAT and CDR2 is FQNNGV. The V end was cut by 1 base, the J end by 1 base, with 8 bases between. The CDR3 runs to 15 residues. Here the CDR3 reads CASSLGYGSNQPQHF. The CDR3 DNA reads as TGTGCCAGCAGCTTAGGTTACGGGAGCAATCAGCCCCAGCATTTT.

The V call is TRBV18, the J call TRBJ1-4, with D unclear. This CDR3 has 14 amino acids. Germline V gene lookup returns CDR1 KGHSH and CDR2 LQKENI. The V end lost 2 bases, the J end lost 0 bases, and 4 bases lay between the germline ends. The CDR3 region is CASSPTATNEKLFF. DNA of the CDR3: TGTGCCAGCTCACCAACAGCAACTAATGAAAAACTGTTTTTT.

The chain couples TRBV5-5 to TRBJ1-3, with D hard to call. Germline V gives CDR1 SGHKS, CDR2 YYEKEE (reference sequence). The CDR3 has 14 amino acids. Trimming left V 2 bases short and J 1 base short, with 7 bases between. CDR3 protein: CASSFERSGNTIYF. Written as DNA, the CDR3 is TGTGCCAGCAGCTTTGAGAGGTCTGGAAACACCATATATTTT.

The chain has TRBV2 and TRBJ1-2, with a weak D call TRBD1 (5 bases). Germline V CDR1 and CDR2: SNHLY, FYNNEI. The CDR3 is 16 amino acids. The V end was cut by 1 base, the J end by 2 bases, with 14 bases between. CDR3 coding DNA: TGTGCCAGCAGTGAAGGGGGGACTCCAACAAACTATGGCTACACCTTC. Protein product: CASSEGGTPTNYGYTF.

This clone was recorded only once. The chain combines TRBV5-1 with TRBJ1-1; 7 bases map to TRBD1. Germline V gene sequence: CDR1 SGHRS, CDR2 YFSETQ. The CDR3 has 17 residues. V dropped 0 bases and J dropped 0; count of bases not matched to a gene: 8. CDR3 DNA sequence: TGCGCCAGCAGCTTGGCCTCAGGGGGGTCCCTGAACACTGAAGCTTTCTTT. Its protein is CASSLASGGSLNTEAFF.

The V and J genes are TRBV30 and TRBJ2-2, with TRBD1 matching 8 bases. The germline CDR1 and CDR2 sequences are GTSNPN and SVGIG (reference sequence). The CDR3 contains 14 residues. Trimming took 8 bases from V and 4 from J; bases not matched to a gene: 9. In DNA, the CDR3 is TGTGCCCTGCCGGACAGGGATAGCACCGGGGAGCTGTTTTTT. As protein: CALPDRDSTGELFF.

The V gene is TRBV11-3, the J gene TRBJ2-3; 9 bases map to TRBD2. Trimming took 2 bases from V and 2 from J; bases not matched to a gene: 2. The CDR3 extends over 15 amino acids. The V gene's germline CDR1 is SGHNT and CDR2 YENEEA. CDR3 in DNA: TGTGCCAGCAGCTTACTAGCGGGACCCACAGATACGCAGTATTTT. This translates into CASSLLAGPTDTQYF. Filled out from reference TRBV11-3 and TRBJ2-3, the complete variable domain reads EAGVVQSPRYKIIEKKQPVAFWCNPISGHNTLYWYLQNLGQGPELLIRYENEEAVDDSQLPKDRFSAERLKGVDSTLKIQPAELGDSAVYLCASSLLAGPTDTQYFGPGTRLTVL.

J is TRBJ2-2 and V is TRBV7-9, with unresolved D. Trimming stripped 7 bases from V and 2 bases from J, with 14 bases between. This CDR3 is built from 15 residues. Germline V gives CDR1 SEHNR, CDR2 FQNEAQ (reference sequence). The DNA of the CDR3 is TGTGCCAGCACCCTGGCATCGGGCAACACCGGGGAGCTGTTTTTT. This codes for CASTLASGNTGELFF.

The chain joins TRBV7-9 to TRBJ1-1; weak D call: TRBD1 (5 bases). Trimming stripped 5 bases from V and 1 base from J, with 11 bases between. The V gene's germline CDR1 is SEHNR and CDR2 FQNEAQ (reference sequence). CDR3 length equals 14 residues. CDR3 DNA sequence: TGTGCCAGCAGCCTCGGGGGTGCGAACACTGAAGCTTTCTTT. This gives the protein CASSLGGANTEAFF. The full variable domain, its missing parts supplied by reference TRBV7-9 and TRBJ1-1, is DTGVSQNPRHKITKRGQNVTFRCDPISEHNRLYWYRQTLGQGPEFLTYFQNEAQLEKSRLLSDRFSAERPKGSFSTLEIQRTEQGDSAMYLCASSLGGANTEAFFGQGTRLTVV.

This clone was found once. The genes are TRBV28 and TRBJ2-3, with D tentatively TRBD2 (5 bases). CDR3 length: 13 residues. Germline assignment: CDR1 MDHEN and CDR2 SYDVKM. V lost 7 bases to trimming and J lost 2 bases, with 10 bases between them. CDR3: CASKAGPTDTQYF. The DNA of the CDR3 is TGTGCCAGCAAGGCGGGCCCCACAGATACGCAGTATTTT.

The V call is TRBV7-8, the J call TRBJ2-3; a weak D match, TRBD2 (6 bases). Germline loops: CDR1 SGHVS, CDR2 FQNEAQ. V lost 5 bases, J lost 4 bases, and 13 bases lay in between. The CDR3 has 14 amino acids. The CDR3 loop reads CASSPQRAPDTQYF. CDR3 DNA: TGTGCCAGCAGCCCGCAGCGGGCCCCAGATACGCAGTATTTT.

The rearrangement joins TRBV18 to TRBJ2-2; unclear D gene. Trimming stripped 1 base from V and 4 bases from J, with 10 bases between. Germline V lookup: CDR1 KGHSH, CDR2 LQKENI. CDR3 length: 15 residues. The CDR3 DNA sequence: TGTGCCAGCTCACCACACTCCGTTGGCACCGGGGAGCTGTTTTTT. Its protein product is CASSPHSVGTGELFF.

The chain carries TRBV5-1 and TRBJ1-4, with unresolved D. CDR1 and CDR2 from the germline V gene are SGHRS and YFSETQ. V dropped 1 base and J dropped 0 bases, with 10 bases sitting between them. The CDR3 totals 16 residues. Here the CDR3 reads CASSLFLAATNEKLFF. The CDR3 DNA follows: TGCGCCAGCAGCTTGTTTTTGGCGGCAACTAATGAAAAACTGTTTTTT. Together with reference TRBV5-1 and TRBJ1-4, the CDR3 gives the full variable domain: KAGVTQTPRYLIKTRGQQVTLSCSPISGHRSVSWYQQTPGQGLQFLFEYFSETQRNKGNFPGRFSGRQFSNSRSEMNVSTLELGDSALYLCASSLFLAATNEKLFFGSGTQLSVL.

This clone was detected only a few times. Within the sample, other DNA sequences also encode this same CDR3. J is TRBJ2-1 and V is TRBV7-9; 11 positions agree with TRBD2. Trimming took 5 bases from V and 7 from J; bases not matched to a gene: 7. Germline CDR1 reads SEHNR; CDR2 reads FQNEAQ (reference sequence). This CDR3 has 15 residues. CDR3: CASSPGLAEGNEQFF. DNA for the CDR3: TGTGCCAGCAGCCCGGGACTAGCGGAGGGAAATGAGCAGTTCTTC.

The V and J genes are TRBV5-1 and TRBJ2-7, with 9 positions matching TRBD1. The CDR3 totals 15 residues. V lost 2 bases, J lost 3 bases, and 6 bases stayed unmatched. The germline V gene encodes CDR1 SGHRS and CDR2 YFSETQ. The CDR3 bases are TGCGCCAGCAGCTTAACCGGGACAGGGTTCTACGAGCAGTACTTC. Translating it yields CASSLTGTGFYEQYF. Full variable domain (missing parts from reference TRBV5-1 and TRBJ2-7): KAGVTQTPRYLIKTRGQQVTLSCSPISGHRSVSWYQQTPGQGLQFLFEYFSETQRNKGNFPGRFSGRQFSNSRSEMNVSTLELGDSALYLCASSLTGTGFYEQYFGPGTRLTVT.

The chain has TRBV2 and TRBJ2-3; D is uncertain. Germline V gives CDR1 SNHLY, CDR2 FYNNEI. The CDR3 covers 11 residues. Trimming left V 3 bases short and J 2 bases short, with 0 bases between. CDR3 protein: CASSDTDTQYF. In DNA form, the CDR3 reads TGTGCCAGCAGTGACACAGATACGCAGTATTTT.

This sequence joins TRBV5-4 and TRBJ2-5; D might be TRBD1 (6 bases). The CDR3 extends over 14 amino acids. V was clipped by 3 bases and J by 5 bases, with 14 bases between them. Per the germline V gene, CDR1 is SGHNT and CDR2 is YYREEE (reference sequence). The DNA for the CDR3 is TGTGCCAGCAGCTCCCAAACAGGGCTGGAGACCCAGTACTTC. Protein sequence: CASSSQTGLETQYF. The full variable domain, completed using reference TRBV5-4 and TRBJ2-5, is ETGVTQSPTHLIKTRGQQVTLRCSSQSGHNTVSWYQQALGQGPQFIFQYYREEENGRGNFPPRFSGLQFPNYSSELNVNALELDDSALYLCASSSQTGLETQYFGPGTRLLVL.

This chain links TRBV5-5 with TRBJ2-6, with 9 bases fitting TRBD1. Germline V CDR1 and CDR2: SGHKS, YYEKEE (reference sequence). This CDR3 has 19 residues. Trimming removed 5 bases from V and 0 bases from J; junction bases left unmatched: 12. CDR3 amino acids: CASRESAGTGTSGANVLTF. CDR3 nucleotides: TGTGCCAGCAGAGAATCGGCCGGGACAGGGACCTCTGGGGCCAACGTCCTGACTTTC.

This chain links TRBV5-1 with TRBJ2-1; 7 nucleotides line up with TRBD2. There are 15 residues in the CDR3. V shed 3 bases and J 8 bases; nucleotides not matched to a gene: 11. Germline values: CDR1 SGHRS, CDR2 YFSETQ. For the CDR3, the DNA is TGCGCCAGCAGCTCCTCTAAAGCGGGAATCGATGAGCAGTTCTTC. It translates to CASSSSKAGIDEQFF. Based on the CDR3 plus reference TRBV5-1 and TRBJ2-1, the full variable domain is KAGVTQTPRYLIKTRGQQVTLSCSPISGHRSVSWYQQTPGQGLQFLFEYFSETQRNKGNFPGRFSGRQFSNSRSEMNVSTLELGDSALYLCASSSSKAGIDEQFFGPGTRLTVL.

This clone was detected once. The rearrangement uses TRBV5-4 and TRBJ1-1; 7 bases agree with TRBD1. Germline CDR1 is SGHNT and CDR2 is YYREEE (reference sequence). Trimming cost V 3 bases and J 11 bases; bases outside gene matches: 7. This CDR3 comprises 12 residues. The CDR3 region has the DNA TGTGCCAGCAGCTGGGACAGCCACCAGGCTTTCTTT. This gives the protein CASSWDSHQAFF.

The rearrangement joins TRBV29-1 to TRBJ2-1; D gene ambiguous. V lost 7 bases and J 10 bases, leaving 11 bases between the germline ends. Germline CDR1 and CDR2: SQVTM and ANQGSEA. The CDR3 totals 10 residues. The DNA for the CDR3 is TGCAGCGCCGCAGTGGGGGAGCAGTTCTTC. Amino acid sequence: CSAAVGEQFF.

This clone was observed a single time. V usage is TRBV19 and J usage is TRBJ1-5; D not resolved. The CDR3 totals 15 residues. The germline CDR1 and CDR2 sequences are LNHDA and SQIVND (reference sequence). V lost 1 base and J 2 bases, leaving 9 bases between the germline ends. The CDR3 DNA sequence: TGTGCCAGTAGTATAGGGCAGCTTCGCAATCAGCCCCAGCATTTT. As protein: CASSIGQLRNQPQHF.

This clone is a singleton in its sample. CDR3 coding DNA: TGTGCCATCCGGGACGCCTCCTACGAGCAGTACTTC. This gives the protein CAIRDASYEQYF. The chain combines TRBV13 with TRBJ2-7, with D possibly called TRBD1 or TRBD2 (5 bases each). This CDR3 has 12 amino acids. Germline-derived CDR1 and CDR2 are PRHDT and FYEKMQ (reference sequence). Trimming pared 10 bases from V and 0 bases from J, leaving 10 bases between. Filled out from reference TRBV13 and TRBJ2-7, the complete variable domain reads AAGVIQSPRHLIKEKRETATLKCYPIPRHDTVYWYQQGPGQDPQFLISFYEKMQSDKGSIPDRFSAQQFSDYHSELNMSSLELGDSALYFCAIRDASYEQYFGPGTRLTVT.

This clone was found once. The gene calls are TRBV2 and TRBJ2-7; 7 bases agree with TRBD2. CDR3 length: 14 amino acids. From germline, CDR1 is SNHLY and CDR2 FYNNEI. Losses at the gene ends were 6 bases for V and 3 bases for J; bases not matched to a gene: 8. The CDR3 reads CASSFREAFYEQYF. The CDR3, as DNA: TGTGCCAGCAGCTTTCGGGAGGCATTCTACGAGCAGTACTTC.

The chain couples TRBV6-5 to TRBJ2-7; TRBD2 agrees at 7 bases. V lost 0 bases and J lost 2; bases outside the gene matches: 7. Germline V gene data show CDR1 as MNHEY and CDR2 as SVGAGI. This CDR3 is built from 16 residues. The chain's CDR3 is CASSYSGTSVTYEQYF. CDR3 DNA sequence: TGTGCCAGCAGTTACTCGGGAACTAGCGTAACCTACGAGCAGTACTTC.

V is TRBV28 and J is TRBJ1-2; 10 bases map to TRBD1. Trimming removed 5 bases from V and 2 bases from J; junction bases left unmatched: 8. Germline V gene data show CDR1 as MDHEN and CDR2 as SYDVKM. CDR3 length equals 16 residues. The CDR3 bases are TGTGCCAGCAGTCCCTCCGGGACAGGGGACAACTATGGCTACACCTTC. Translated, it gives CASSPSGTGDNYGYTF.

The sample holds one count of this clone. The chain has TRBV19 and TRBJ2-7; tentatively, D is TRBD2 (6 bases). Between the trimmed V and J ends, which lost 1 base and 2 bases, there was a span of 12 bases. Germline V CDR1 and CDR2: LNHDA, SQIVND (reference sequence). The CDR3 spans 15 residues. The CDR3 reads CASSIAAGGAYEQYF. The CDR3 DNA follows: TGTGCCAGTAGTATAGCGGCAGGAGGGGCCTACGAGCAGTACTTC.

This chain links TRBV30 with TRBJ2-7; 11 bases map to TRBD1. The junction had 6 bases not matched to a gene; V was cut back by 5 bases and J by 3 bases. The length of the CDR3 is 14 residues. Germline V lookup: CDR1 GTSNPN, CDR2 SVGIG (reference sequence). Here the CDR3 reads CAWGKGQGGYEQYF. As DNA, the CDR3 is TGTGCCTGGGGAAAGGGACAGGGGGGCTACGAGCAGTACTTC.

The rearrangement joins TRBV11-1 to TRBJ2-1; 10 bases agree with TRBD2. The junction had 3 bases not matched to a gene; V was cut back by 5 bases and J by 2 bases. The V gene's germline CDR1 is SGHAT and CDR2 FQDESV (reference sequence). This CDR3 has 15 amino acids. This CDR3 is CASSLGLAAYNEQFF. DNA for the CDR3: TGTGCCAGCAGCCTTGGACTAGCGGCCTACAATGAGCAGTTCTTC.

The chain combines TRBV18 with TRBJ2-1, with 7 positions matching TRBD2. The CDR3 covers 15 residues. Trimming took 6 bases from V and 6 from J; bases not matched to a gene: 11. Germline CDR1 KGHSH, CDR2 LQKENI. The CDR3 protein is CASSPRRESPNEQFF. In DNA form, the CDR3 reads TGTGCCAGCTCCCCGCGGCGGGAGAGTCCCAATGAGCAGTTCTTC.